Reported below is one T cell receptor (beta chain). Its antigen remains unknown. The table came from immunoSEQ multiplex PCR; TCRdb's copy has only in-frame clones and leaves some out. The data hold some 2.4 million clones, with 80% to 95% observed a single time. The healthy adult donors were HIV-negative and reported no recent acute infections or vaccinations. In the CD4+ fraction, cells were divided into CD45RA+ naive and CD45RA-negative memory subsets. The CDR3 covers 13 residues. Germline V gene sequence: CDR1 SGHVS, CDR2 FQNEAQ. V gave up 6 bases and J gave up 2 bases, with 10 bases separating them. The data were obtained in a study of shared clonotypes between healthy human individuals. Broader study findings: The authors sampled blood alone, and tissue repertoires likely differ. A few donors showed sharing of about 4.7% of naive CD4 clonotypes.

This clonotype originated in a man between 18 and 29 years old in good health. Some clones in this sample may be carry-over from other donors' samples. This chain joins TRBV7-8 and TRBJ1-2; TRBD1 is a possible D gene (6 bases). Material: naive CD4+ T cells from PBMCs. Subset reported: CD45RA+ positively selected. The CDR3 DNA is TGTGCCAGCAGTTCAGGGGTCAACTATGGCTACACCTTC. This translates into CASSSGVNYGYTF.